This paragraph covers one TCR beta chain sequence. Its antigen is unidentified. The data were obtained in a study of cytomegalovirus exposure and HLA in healthy donors. Study-wide background: A preliminary data release comprised tens of millions of unique TCRs obtained from HLA-typed donors. Study results and limitations: Roughly even sequencing depth across donors was the assumption behind the presence/absence analyses. CMV serostatus was the only immune exposure information that was available. Per a later analysis, fewer than 20,000 TCR beta sequences showed association with HLA alleles at 0.05 false discovery rate.

Primers: 60 Vbeta forward and 13 Jbeta reverse. Clones were sequenced by immunoSEQ multiplex PCR, and TCRdb holds only the in-frame ones, with some missing. In the table there are about 240,000 clones, about 86% of which are singletons. The CDR3 runs to 15 residues. The germline gives CDR1 SGHNT, CDR2 YYREEE (reference sequence). With 0 bases removed from V and 5 bases from J, the gap between germline ends came to 12 bases. This chain links TRBV5-4 with TRBJ2-1, with TRBD2 as a possible D gene (6 bases). The sample comprised PBMCs. The TCR comes from an older woman in good health and CMV-seropositive. Here the CDR3 reads CASSLAGVADNEQFF. For the CDR3, the DNA is TGTGCCAGCAGCTTGGCTGGGGTAGCGGACAATGAGCAGTTCTTC.